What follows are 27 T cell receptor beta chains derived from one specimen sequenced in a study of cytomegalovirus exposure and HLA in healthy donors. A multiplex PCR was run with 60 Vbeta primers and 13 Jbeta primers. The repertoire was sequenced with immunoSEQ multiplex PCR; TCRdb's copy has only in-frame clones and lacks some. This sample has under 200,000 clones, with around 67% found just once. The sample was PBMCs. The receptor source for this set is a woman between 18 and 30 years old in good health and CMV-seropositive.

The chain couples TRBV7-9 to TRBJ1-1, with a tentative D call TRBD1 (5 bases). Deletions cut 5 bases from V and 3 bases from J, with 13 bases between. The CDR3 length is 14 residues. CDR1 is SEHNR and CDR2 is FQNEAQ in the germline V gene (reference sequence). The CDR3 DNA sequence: TGTGCCAGCAGCAAGCAGGGCCGGTACACTGAAGCTTTCTTT. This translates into CASSKQGRYTEAFF.

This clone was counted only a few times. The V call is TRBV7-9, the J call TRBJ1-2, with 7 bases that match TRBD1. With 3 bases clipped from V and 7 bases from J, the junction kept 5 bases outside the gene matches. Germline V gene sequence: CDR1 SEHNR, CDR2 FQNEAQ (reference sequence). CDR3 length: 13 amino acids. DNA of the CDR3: TGTGCCAGCAGCTTGGAGGGGGCGCGTGGCTACACCTTC. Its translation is CASSLEGARGYTF.

CDR3 bases: TGTGCCAGTAGTATCGTGCAGGGGAGAGGCTACACCTTC. This codes for CASSIVQGRGYTF. This chain links TRBV19 with TRBJ1-2, with D perhaps matching TRBD1 (6 bases). Germline V CDR1 and CDR2: LNHDA, SQIVND (reference sequence). V lost 3 bases and J 8 bases, leaving 13 bases between the germline ends. The CDR3 is 13 residues long. Based on the CDR3 plus reference TRBV19 and TRBJ1-2, the full variable domain is DGGITQSPKYLFRKEGQNVTLSCEQNLNHDAMYWYRQDPGQGLRLIYYSQIVNDFQKGDIAEGYSVSREKKESFPLTVTSAQKNPTAFYLCASSIVQGRGYTFGSGTRLTVV.

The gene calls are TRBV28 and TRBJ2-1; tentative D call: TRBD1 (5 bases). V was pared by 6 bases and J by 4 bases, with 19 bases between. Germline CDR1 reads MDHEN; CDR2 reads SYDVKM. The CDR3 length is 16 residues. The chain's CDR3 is CASSLPAQETYNEQFF. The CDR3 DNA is TGTGCCAGCAGCCTCCCCGCACAGGAGACATACAATGAGCAGTTCTTC.

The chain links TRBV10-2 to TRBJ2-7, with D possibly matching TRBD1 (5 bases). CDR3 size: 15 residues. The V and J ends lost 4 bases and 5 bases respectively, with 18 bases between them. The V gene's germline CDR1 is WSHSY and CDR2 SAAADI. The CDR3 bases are TGCGCCAGCAGTGGACTCCCCCTCAAGGGGAACGAGCAGTACTTC. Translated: CASSGLPLKGNEQYF.

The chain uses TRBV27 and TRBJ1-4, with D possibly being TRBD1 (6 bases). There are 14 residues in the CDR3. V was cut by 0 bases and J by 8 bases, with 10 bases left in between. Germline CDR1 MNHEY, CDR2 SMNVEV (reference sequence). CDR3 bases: TGTGCCAGCAGTTTATCAATGGACAGCGAAAAACTGTTTTTT. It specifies CASSLSMDSEKLFF.

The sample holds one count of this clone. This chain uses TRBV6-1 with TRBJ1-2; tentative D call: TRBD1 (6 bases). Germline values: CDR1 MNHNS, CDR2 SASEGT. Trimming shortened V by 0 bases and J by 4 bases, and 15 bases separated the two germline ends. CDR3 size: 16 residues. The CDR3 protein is CASSEAKNRVSYGYTF. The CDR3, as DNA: TGTGCCAGCAGTGAAGCCAAGAACAGGGTGAGCTATGGCTACACCTTC.

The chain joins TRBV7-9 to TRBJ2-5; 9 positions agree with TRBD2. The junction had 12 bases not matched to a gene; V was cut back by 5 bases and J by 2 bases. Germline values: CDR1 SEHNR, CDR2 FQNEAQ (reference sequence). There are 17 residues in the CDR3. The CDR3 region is CASSIRRGGLWQETQYF. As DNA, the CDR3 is TGTGCCAGCAGCATCCGGCGGGGGGGCTTATGGCAAGAGACCCAGTACTTC. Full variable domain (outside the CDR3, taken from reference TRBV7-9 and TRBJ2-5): DTGVSQNPRHKITKRGQNVTFRCDPISEHNRLYWYRQTLGQGPEFLTYFQNEAQLEKSRLLSDRFSAERPKGSFSTLEIQRTEQGDSAMYLCASSIRRGGLWQETQYFGPGTRLLVL.

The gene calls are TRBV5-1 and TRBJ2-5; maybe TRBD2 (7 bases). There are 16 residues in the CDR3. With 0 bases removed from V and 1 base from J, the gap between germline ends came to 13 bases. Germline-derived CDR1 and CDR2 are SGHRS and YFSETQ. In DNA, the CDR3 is TGCGCCAGCAGCTTGGAGGGGGGGACCCTCCAAGAGACCCAGTACTTC. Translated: CASSLEGGTLQETQYF.

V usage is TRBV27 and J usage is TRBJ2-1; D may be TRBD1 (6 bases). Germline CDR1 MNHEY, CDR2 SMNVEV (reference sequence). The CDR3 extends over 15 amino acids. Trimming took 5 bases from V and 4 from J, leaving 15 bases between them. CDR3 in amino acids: CASSTHRDGYNEQFF. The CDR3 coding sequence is TGTGCCAGCAGTACTCACAGGGACGGGTACAATGAGCAGTTCTTC.

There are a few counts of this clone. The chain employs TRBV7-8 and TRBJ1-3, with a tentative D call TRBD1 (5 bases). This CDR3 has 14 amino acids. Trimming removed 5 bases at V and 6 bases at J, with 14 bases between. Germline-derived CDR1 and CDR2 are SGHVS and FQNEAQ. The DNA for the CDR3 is TGTGCCAGCAGCCGTTCCAGGGTGGTAAACACCATATATTTT. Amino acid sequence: CASSRSRVVNTIYF.

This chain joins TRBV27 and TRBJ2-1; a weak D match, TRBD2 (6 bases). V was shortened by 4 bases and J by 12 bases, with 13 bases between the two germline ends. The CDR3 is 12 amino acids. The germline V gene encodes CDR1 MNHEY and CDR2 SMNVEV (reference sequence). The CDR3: CASSSTSSVQFF. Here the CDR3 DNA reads TGTGCCAGCAGTTCGACTAGTAGCGTGCAGTTCTTC.

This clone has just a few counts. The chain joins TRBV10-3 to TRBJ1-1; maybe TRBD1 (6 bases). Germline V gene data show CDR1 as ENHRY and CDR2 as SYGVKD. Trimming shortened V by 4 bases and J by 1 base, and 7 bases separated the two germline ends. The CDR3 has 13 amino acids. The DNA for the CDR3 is TGTGCCATCAGTGGACAGGAGAACACTGAAGCTTTCTTT. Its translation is CAISGQENTEAFF.

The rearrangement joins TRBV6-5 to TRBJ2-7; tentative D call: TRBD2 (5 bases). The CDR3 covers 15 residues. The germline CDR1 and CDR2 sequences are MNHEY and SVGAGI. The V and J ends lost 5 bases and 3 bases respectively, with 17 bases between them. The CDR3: CASSLTAASGYEQYF. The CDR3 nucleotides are TGTGCCAGCAGTCTTACAGCGGCTTCCGGCTACGAGCAGTACTTC.

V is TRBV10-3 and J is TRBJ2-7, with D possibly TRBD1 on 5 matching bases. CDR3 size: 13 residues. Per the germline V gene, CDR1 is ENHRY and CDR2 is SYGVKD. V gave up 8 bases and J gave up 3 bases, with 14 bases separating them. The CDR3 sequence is CAIGAVALYEQYF. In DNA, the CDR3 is TGTGCCATCGGGGCAGTTGCTCTCTACGAGCAGTACTTC.

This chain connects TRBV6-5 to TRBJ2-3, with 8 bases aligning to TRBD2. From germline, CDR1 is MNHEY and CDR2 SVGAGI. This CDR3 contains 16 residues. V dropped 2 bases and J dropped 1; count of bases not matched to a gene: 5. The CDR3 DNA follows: TGTGCCAGCAGTTACATCGTGCGGGGGGGCACAGATACGCAGTATTTT. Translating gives CASSYIVRGGTDTQYF.

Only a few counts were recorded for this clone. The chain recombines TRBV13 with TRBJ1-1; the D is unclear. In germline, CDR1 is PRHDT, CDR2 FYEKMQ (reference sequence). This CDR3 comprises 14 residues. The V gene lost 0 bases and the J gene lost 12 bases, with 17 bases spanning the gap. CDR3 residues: CASSLGDISVLPFF. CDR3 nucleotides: TGTGCCAGCAGCTTAGGAGATATTTCGGTATTGCCTTTCTTT.

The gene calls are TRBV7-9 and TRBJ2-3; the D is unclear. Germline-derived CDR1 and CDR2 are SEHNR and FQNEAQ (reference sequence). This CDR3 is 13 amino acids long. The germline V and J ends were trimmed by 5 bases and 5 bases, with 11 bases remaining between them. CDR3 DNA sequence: TGTGCCAGCAGCCTTATAAGCGAAGATACGCAGTATTTT. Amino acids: CASSLISEDTQYF.

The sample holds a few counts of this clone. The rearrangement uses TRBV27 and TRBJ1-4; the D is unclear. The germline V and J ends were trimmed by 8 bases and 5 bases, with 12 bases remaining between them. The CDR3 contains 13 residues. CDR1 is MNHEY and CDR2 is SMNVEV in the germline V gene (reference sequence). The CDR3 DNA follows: TGTGCCAGCCGTCGACTACAGAATGAAAAACTGTTTTTT. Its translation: CASRRLQNEKLFF.

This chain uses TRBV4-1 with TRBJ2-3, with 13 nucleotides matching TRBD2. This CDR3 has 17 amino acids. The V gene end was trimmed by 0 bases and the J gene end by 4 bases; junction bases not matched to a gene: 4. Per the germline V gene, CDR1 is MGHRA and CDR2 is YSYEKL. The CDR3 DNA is TGCGCCAGCAGCCAAGATCGGACTAGCGGGGGTCCAGATACGCAGTATTTT. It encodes CASSQDRTSGGPDTQYF.

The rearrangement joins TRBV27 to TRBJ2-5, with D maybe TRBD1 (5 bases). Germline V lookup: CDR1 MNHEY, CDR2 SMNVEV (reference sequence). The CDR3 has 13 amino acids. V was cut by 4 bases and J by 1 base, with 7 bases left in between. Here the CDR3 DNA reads TGTGCCAGCAGTTACAGGCCCCAAGAGACCCAGTACTTC. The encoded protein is CASSYRPQETQYF.

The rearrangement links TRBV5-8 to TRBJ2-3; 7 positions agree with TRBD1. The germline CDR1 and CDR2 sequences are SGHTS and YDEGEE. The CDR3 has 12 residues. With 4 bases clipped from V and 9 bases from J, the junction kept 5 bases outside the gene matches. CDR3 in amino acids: CASSPRTGTQYF. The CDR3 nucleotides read TGTGCCAGCAGCCCTAGGACAGGCACGCAGTATTTT.

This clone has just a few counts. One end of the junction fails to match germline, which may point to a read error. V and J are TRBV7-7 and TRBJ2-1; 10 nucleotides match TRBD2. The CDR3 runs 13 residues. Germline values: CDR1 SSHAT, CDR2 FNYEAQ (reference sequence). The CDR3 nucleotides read TGTGCTAGCAGCTCGACTAGCGGGCATGAGCAGTTCTTC. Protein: CASSSTSGHEQFF. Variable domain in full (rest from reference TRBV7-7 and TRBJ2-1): GAGVSQSPRYKVTKRGQDVTLRCDPISSHATLYWYQQALGQGPEFLTYFNYEAQPDKSGLPSDRFSAERPEGSISTLTIQRTEQRDSAMYRCASSSTSGHEQFFGPGTRLTVL.

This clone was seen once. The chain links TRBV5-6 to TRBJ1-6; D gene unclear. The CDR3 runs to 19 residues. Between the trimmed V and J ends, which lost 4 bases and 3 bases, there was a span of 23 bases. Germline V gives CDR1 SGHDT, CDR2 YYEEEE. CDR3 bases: TGTGCCAGCAGCCTCTACGGCGGCGGCATCCCGATCTATAATTCACCCCTCCACTTT. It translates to CASSLYGGGIPIYNSPLHF.

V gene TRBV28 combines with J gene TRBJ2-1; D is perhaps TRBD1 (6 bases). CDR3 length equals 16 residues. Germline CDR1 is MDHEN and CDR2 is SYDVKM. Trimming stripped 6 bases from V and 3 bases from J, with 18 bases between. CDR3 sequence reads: CASSGTGTMIYNEQFF. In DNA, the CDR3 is TGTGCCAGCAGCGGCACAGGGACAATGATCTACAATGAGCAGTTCTTC.

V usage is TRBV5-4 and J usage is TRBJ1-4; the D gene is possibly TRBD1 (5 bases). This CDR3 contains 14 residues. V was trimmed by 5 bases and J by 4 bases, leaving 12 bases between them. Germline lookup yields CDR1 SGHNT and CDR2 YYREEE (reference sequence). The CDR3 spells CASSPDRRNEKLFF. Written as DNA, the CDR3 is TGTGCCAGCAGTCCCGACAGACGTAATGAAAAACTGTTTTTT.

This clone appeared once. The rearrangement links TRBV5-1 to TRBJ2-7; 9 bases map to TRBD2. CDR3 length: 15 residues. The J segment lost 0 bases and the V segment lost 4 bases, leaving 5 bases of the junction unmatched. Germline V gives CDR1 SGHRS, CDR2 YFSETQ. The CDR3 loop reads CASSLSGSASYEQYF. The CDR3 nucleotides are TGCGCCAGCAGCCTTAGCGGGAGCGCCTCCTACGAGCAGTACTTC.